The source of this T cell receptor (beta chain) is a study of Graves' ophthalmopathy and Graves' hyperthyroidism. Study conclusions and caveats: Blood also harbored most expanded thyroid clonotypes above 0.001 frequency. Discrimination between ophthalmopathy and stable hyperthyroidism by a 13-signature model showed about 85% sensitivity and roughly 81% specificity.

Concerning this clonotype: What it recognizes is unknown.

Disease in donors with ophthalmopathy had moderate-to-severe activity, CAS ≥3, NOSPECS ≥4 and under 3 months' duration. Clinical symptoms, serum thyroxine, TRAb, thyroid ultrasound and orbital computed tomography formed the basis of diagnosis. The TCR beta CDR3 regions underwent amplification from RNA transcripts. RT-PCR in the first round used HTBI primers; a second-round multiplex PCR followed. TCRdb redid the calling of the multiplex PCR reads with MiXCR, one entry per CDR3 protein. The sample has roughly 50,000 distinct CDR3 sequences, about 50% seen once. Germline CDR1 is KGHDR and CDR2 is SFDVKD. CDR3 length: 13 amino acids. Trimming took 3 bases from V and 7 from J, leaving 8 bases between them.

The receptor comes from an adult man with Graves' ophthalmopathy. The genes are TRBV24-1 and TRBJ2-2, with a possible D match to TRBD2 (6 bases). The specimen sequenced was peripheral blood. CDR3 sequence reads: CATSDPTSGELFF. The CDR3 bases are TGTGCCACCAGTGATCCGACTAGCGGGGAGCTGTTTTTT.